Listed here is a single TCR beta chain. All enrollees were roughly 18 to 89 years old and from approximately 25 US areas. Original analysis: Reference gene primers were amplified, and this amplification served to estimate nucleated cell counts. This table comes from immunoSEQ multiplex PCR, and its TCRdb copy is limited to in-frame clones, with some not included. V, J and clone size are those of that table, while D and trimming were read from the DNA. The data hold 200,000 to 250,000 clones, with approximately 80% observed a single time. The CDR3 sequence is 17 residues long. Germline V CDR1 and CDR2: SGHVS, FQNEAQ. The V and J ends lost 5 bases and 5 bases, in that order; junction bases with no gene match: 12. This sample was taken from a study of blood T cell repertoires in COVID-19.

The sequencing sample was made of PBMCs or T cells enriched from blood (not recorded which). The receptor's source is a man aged 55-75 years who had recovered from COVID-19. The rearrangement links TRBV7-8 to TRBJ2-5; TRBD2 matches 12 bases. The CDR3 protein is CASSTGLAGTRFETQYF. The CDR3 bases are TGTGCCAGCAGCACTGGACTAGCGGGGACGAGGTTTGAGACCCAGTACTTC.